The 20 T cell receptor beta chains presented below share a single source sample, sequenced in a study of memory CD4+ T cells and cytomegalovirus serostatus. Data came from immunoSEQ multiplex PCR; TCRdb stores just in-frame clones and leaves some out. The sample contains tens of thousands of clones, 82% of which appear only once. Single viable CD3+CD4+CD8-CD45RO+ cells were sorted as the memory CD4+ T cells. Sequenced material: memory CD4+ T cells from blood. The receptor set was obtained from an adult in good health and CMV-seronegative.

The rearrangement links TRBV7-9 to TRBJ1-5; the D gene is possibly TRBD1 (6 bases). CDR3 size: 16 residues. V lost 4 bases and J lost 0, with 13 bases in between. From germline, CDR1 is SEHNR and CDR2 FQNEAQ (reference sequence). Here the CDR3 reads CASSSDRQYSNQPQHF. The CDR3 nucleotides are TGTGCCAGCAGCTCCGACAGGCAATATAGCAATCAGCCCCAGCATTTT.

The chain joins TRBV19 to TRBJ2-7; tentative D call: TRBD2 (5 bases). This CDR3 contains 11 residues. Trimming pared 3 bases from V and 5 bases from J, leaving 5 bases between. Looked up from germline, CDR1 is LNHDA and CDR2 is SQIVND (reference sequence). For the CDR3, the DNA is TGTGCCAGTAGTATCGGGAACGAGCAGTACTTC. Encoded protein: CASSIGNEQYF.

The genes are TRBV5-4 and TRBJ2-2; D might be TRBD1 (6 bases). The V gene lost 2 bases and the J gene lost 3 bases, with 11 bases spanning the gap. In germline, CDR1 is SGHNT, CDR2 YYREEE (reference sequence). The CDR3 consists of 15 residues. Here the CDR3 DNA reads TGTGCCAGCAGCTTACGGACAGACTACACCGGGGAGCTGTTTTTT. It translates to CASSLRTDYTGELFF.

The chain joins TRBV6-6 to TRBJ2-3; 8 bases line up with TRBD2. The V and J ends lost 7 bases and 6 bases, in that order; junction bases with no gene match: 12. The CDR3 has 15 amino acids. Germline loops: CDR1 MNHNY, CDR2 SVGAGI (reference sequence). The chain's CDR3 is CASKTTGGPRDTQYF. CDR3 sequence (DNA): TGTGCCAGCAAGACGACGGGGGGGCCGCGCGATACGCAGTATTTT.

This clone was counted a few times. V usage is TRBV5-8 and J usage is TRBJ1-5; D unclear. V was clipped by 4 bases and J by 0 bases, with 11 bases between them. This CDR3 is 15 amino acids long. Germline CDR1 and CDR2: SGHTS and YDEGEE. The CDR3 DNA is TGTGCCAGCAGCGTAGGTTTTTATAGCAATCAGCCCCAGCATTTT. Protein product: CASSVGFYSNQPQHF.

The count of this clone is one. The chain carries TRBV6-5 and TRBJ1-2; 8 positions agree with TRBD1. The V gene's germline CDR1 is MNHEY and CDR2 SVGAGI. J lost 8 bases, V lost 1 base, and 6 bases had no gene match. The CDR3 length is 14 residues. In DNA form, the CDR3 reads TGTGCCAGCAGTTACTTCGGACAGGGCGGAGGCTACACCTTC. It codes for CASSYFGQGGGYTF.

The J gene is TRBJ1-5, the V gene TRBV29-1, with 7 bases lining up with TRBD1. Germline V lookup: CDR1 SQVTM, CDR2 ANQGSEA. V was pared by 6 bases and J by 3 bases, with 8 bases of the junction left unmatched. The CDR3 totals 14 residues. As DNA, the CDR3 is TGCAGCGTGTCCGGGACAGACCCCAATCAGCCCCAGCATTTT. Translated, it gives CSVSGTDPNQPQHF.

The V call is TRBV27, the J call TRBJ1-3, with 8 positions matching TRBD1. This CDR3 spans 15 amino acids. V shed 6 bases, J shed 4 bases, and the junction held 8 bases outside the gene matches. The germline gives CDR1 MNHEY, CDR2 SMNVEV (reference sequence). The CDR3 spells CASRSTDRDGNTIYF. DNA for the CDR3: TGTGCCAGCAGATCCACGGACAGGGACGGAAACACCATATATTTT.

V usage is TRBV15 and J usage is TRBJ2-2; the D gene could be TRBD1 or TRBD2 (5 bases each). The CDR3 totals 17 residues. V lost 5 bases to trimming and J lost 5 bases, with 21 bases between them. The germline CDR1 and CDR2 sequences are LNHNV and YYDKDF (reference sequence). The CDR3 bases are TGTGCCACCAGCCAAGACAAACAGTTGAGGGGTACCGGGGAGCTGTTTTTT. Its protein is CATSQDKQLRGTGELFF.

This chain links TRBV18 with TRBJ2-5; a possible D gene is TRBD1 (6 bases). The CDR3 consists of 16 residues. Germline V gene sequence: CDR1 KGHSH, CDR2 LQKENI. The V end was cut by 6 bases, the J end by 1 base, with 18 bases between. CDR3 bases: TGTGCCAGCTCGCGGCGTACAACAGGGTCCCAAGAGACCCAGTACTTC. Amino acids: CASSRRTTGSQETQYF.

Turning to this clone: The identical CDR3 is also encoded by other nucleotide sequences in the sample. CDR3 region: CASSRSSYEQYF. CDR3 bases: TGTGCCAGCAGCAGAAGCTCCTACGAGCAGTACTTC. The gene calls are TRBV2 and TRBJ2-7; no clear D gene. Trimming pared 6 bases from V and 0 bases from J, leaving 6 bases between. Germline V lookup: CDR1 SNHLY, CDR2 FYNNEI. This CDR3 has 12 amino acids.

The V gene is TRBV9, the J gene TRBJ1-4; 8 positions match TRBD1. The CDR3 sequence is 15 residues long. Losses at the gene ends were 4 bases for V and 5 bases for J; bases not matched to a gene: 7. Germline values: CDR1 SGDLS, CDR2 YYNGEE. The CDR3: CASSRNDRGNEKLFF. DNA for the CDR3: TGTGCCAGCAGCAGAAATGACAGGGGAAATGAAAAACTGTTTTTT.

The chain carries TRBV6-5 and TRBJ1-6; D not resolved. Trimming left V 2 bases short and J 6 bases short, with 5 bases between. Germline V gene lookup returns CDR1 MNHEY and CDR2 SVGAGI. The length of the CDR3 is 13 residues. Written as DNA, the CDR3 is TGTGCCAGCAGTTACAGGATTAATTCACCCCTCCACTTT. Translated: CASSYRINSPLHF.

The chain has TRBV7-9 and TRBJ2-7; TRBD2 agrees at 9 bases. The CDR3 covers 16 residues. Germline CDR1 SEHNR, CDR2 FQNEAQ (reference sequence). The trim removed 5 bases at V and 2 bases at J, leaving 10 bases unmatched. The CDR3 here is CASSPRPTSGPYEQYF. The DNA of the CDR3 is TGTGCCAGCAGCCCCCGCCCGACTAGCGGCCCCTACGAGCAGTACTTC.

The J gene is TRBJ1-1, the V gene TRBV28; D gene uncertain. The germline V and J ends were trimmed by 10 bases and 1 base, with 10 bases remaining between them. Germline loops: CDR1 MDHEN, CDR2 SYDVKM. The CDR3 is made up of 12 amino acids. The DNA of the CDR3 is TGTGCCACCAAAGTTCCGAACACTGAAGCTTTCTTT. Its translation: CATKVPNTEAFF.

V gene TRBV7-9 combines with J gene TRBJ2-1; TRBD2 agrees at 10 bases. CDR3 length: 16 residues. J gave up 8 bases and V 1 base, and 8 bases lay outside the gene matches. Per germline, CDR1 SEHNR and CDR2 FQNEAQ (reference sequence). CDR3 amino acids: CASSLVRTSGWHEQFF. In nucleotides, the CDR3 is TGTGCCAGCAGCTTAGTTCGGACTAGCGGTTGGCATGAGCAGTTCTTC.

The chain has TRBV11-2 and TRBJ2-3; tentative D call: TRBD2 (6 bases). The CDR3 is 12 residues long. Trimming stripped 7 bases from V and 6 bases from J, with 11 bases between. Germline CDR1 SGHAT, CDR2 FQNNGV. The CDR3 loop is CASTYRGDTQYF. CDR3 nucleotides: TGTGCCAGCACGTATCGGGGGGATACGCAGTATTTT. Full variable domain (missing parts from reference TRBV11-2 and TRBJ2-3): EAGVAQSPRYKIIEKRQSVAFWCNPISGHATLYWYQQILGQGPKLLIQFQNNGVVDDSQLPKDRFSAERLKGVDSTLKIQPAKLEDSAVYLCASTYRGDTQYFGPGTRLTVL.

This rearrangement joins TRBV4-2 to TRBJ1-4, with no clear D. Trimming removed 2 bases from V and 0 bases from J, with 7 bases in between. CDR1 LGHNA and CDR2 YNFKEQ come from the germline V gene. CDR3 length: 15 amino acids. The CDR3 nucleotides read TGTGCCAGCAGCCAACCAGATGCAACTAATGAAAAACTGTTTTTT. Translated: CASSQPDATNEKLFF.

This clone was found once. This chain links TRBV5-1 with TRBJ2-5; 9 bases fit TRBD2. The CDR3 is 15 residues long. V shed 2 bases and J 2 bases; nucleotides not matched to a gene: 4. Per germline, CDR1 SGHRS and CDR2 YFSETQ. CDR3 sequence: CASSFGSGGQETQYF. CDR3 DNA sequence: TGCGCCAGCAGCTTCGGTAGCGGGGGTCAAGAGACCCAGTACTTC.

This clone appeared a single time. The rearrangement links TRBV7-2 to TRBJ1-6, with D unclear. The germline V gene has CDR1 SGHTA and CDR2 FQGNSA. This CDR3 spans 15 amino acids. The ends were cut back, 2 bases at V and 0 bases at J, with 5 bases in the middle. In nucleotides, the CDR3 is TGTGCCAGCAGCTTAACGAGCTCCTATAATTCACCCCTCCACTTT. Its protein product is CASSLTSSYNSPLHF. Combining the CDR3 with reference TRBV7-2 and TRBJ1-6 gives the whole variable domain GAGVSQSPSNKVTEKGKDVELRCDPISGHTALYWYRQSLGQGLEFLIYFQGNSAPDKSGLPSDRFSAERTGGSVSTLTIQRTQQEDSAVYLCASSLTSSYNSPLHFGNGTRLTVT.